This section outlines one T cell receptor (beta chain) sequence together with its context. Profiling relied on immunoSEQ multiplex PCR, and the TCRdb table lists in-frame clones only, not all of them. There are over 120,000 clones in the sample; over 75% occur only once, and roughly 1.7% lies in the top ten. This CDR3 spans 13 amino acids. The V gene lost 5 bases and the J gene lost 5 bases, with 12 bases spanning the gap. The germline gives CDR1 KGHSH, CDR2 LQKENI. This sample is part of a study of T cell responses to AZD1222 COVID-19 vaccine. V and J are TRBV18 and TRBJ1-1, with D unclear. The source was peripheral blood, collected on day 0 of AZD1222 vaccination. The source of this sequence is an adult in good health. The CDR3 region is CASSGEVGTEAFF. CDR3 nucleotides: TGTGCCAGCTCAGGGGAAGTGGGAACTGAAGCTTTCTTT.